Listed below are T cell receptor beta chains from one sample, sequenced in a study of radiotherapy plus CTLA-4 blockade in lung cancer. Data came from immunoSEQ multiplex PCR; TCRdb stores just in-frame clones and leaves some out. The top ten clones hold roughly 4% of a sample with approximately 67,000 clones, under 85% of them seen once. Sequenced here: peripheral blood, sampled from a patient treated with radiotherapy plus ipilimumab. The receptors here all came from a human donor with non-small cell lung cancer who had a partial response to radiotherapy plus ipilimumab. Both conserved end residues are part of each CDR3. The D gene is left open where the match is weak. Not every row has a clone size; where given, it reads once, few, many or a size class.

j_call | v_call | clone_size | d_call | cdr3_aa | cdr3_nt
TRBJ1-1 | TRBV11-2 | once | NA | CASSLAGQWGTEAFF | TGTGCCAGCAGTCTGGCGGGGCAGTGGGGCACTGAAGCTTTCTTT
TRBJ1-2 | TRBV27 | NA | NA | CASRPGVGPYGYTF | TGTGCCAGCAGACCTGGGGTGGGGCCCTATGGCTACACCTTC
TRBJ1-2 | TRBV18 | NA | TRBD1 | CASSRDSLSNYGYTF | TGTGCCAGCTCACGGGACAGCCTCTCTAACTATGGCTACACCTTC
TRBJ2-5 | TRBV27 | few | NA | CASSLFGLGTTQYF | TGTGCCAGCAGTTTATTTGGACTGGGAACGACCCAGTACTTC
TRBJ1-3 | TRBV30 | few | TRBD1 | CAWSPIRTGRFENTIYF | TGTGCCTGGAGCCCTATCCGGACAGGTCGTTTTGAAAACACCATATATTTT
TRBJ2-7 | TRBV18 | NA | TRBD1 | CASSPRGTGTYEQYF | TGTGCCAGCTCACCACGTGGGACAGGGACCTACGAGCAGTACTTC
TRBJ2-1 | TRBV15 | once | TRBD1 | CATSGRDRGSNEQFF | TGTGCCACCAGCGGCCGGGACAGGGGGAGCAATGAGCAGTTCTTC
TRBJ1-1 | TRBV10-3 | NA | NA | CAISERGRDTEAFF | TGTGCCATCAGTGAGCGGGGGAGAGACACTGAAGCTTTCTTT
TRBJ1-6 | TRBV7-2 | once | TRBD1 | CASSLVGGRDSPLHF | TGTGCCAGCAGCTTAGTAGGGGGCCGGGATTCACCCCTCCACTTT
TRBJ1-1 | TRBV5-4 | once | TRBD1 | CASSRKDRGNTEAFF | TGTGCCAGCAGCCGCAAAGACAGGGGAAACACTGAAGCTTTCTTT
TRBJ1-5 | TRBV6-5 | few | TRBD1 | CASRRTGNQPQHF | TGTGCCAGCAGACGGACAGGGAACCAGCCCCAGCATTTT
TRBJ2-3 | TRBV5-1 | NA | NA | CASSLGTLRQDTQYF | TGCGCCAGCAGTCTTGGGACTCTACGTCAAGATACGCAGTATTTT
TRBJ2-2 | TRBV7-2 | NA | NA | CASSPRGSGELFF | TGTGCCAGCAGCCCCCGGGGGTCCGGGGAGCTGTTTTTT
TRBJ1-4 | TRBV27 | NA | TRBD1 | CASSLGTGGANEKLFF | TGTGCCAGCAGTTTAGGGACAGGAGGGGCGAATGAAAAACTGTTTTTT
TRBJ2-6 | TRBV9 | NA | TRBD2 | CASSPVGTSGTSGANVLTF | TGTGCCAGCAGCCCTGTGGGGACTAGCGGGACCTCTGGGGCCAACGTCCTGACTTTC
TRBJ2-2 | TRBV7-8 | NA | TRBD1 | CASSLAYRTGTGELFF | TGTGCCAGCAGCTTAGCCTATAGGACAGGCACCGGGGAGCTGTTTTTT
TRBJ1-2 | TRBV2 | NA | NA | CASSEGGGNYGYTF | TGTGCCAGCAGTGAAGGAGGTGGAAACTATGGCTACACCTTC
TRBJ2-5 | TRBV9 | once | NA | CASSPSVKQETQYF | TGTGCCAGTTCCCCTTCGGTAAAACAAGAGACCCAGTACTTC
TRBJ2-5 | TRBV28 | NA | NA | CASTGGRNQETQYF | TGTGCCAGCACTGGAGGGCGGAATCAAGAGACCCAGTACTTC
TRBJ1-2 | TRBV19 | NA | NA | CASSISRGLHNTF | TGTGCCAGTAGTATTTCGCGGGGGCTGCACAACACCTTC
TRBJ2-1 | TRBV11-1 | once | NA | CASSLFTRFNEQFF | TGTGCCAGCAGCTTGTTTACTCGCTTCAATGAGCAGTTCTTC
TRBJ2-2 | TRBV6-6 | NA | NA | CASRGGGRGGTGELFF | TGTGCCAGCAGGGGTGGGGGTAGGGGAGGAACCGGGGAGCTGTTTTTT
TRBJ1-2 | TRBV19 | once | TRBD1 | CASTKNQDRVLYGYTF | TGTGCCAGTACCAAGAATCAGGACAGGGTACTCTATGGCTACACCTTC
TRBJ2-1 | TRBV6-5 | NA | NA | CASSPWGRTPNEQFF | TGTGCCAGCAGCCCCTGGGGCAGGACCCCCAATGAGCAGTTCTTC
TRBJ2-7 | TRBV28 | NA | NA | CASSLSGSQYEQYF | TGTGCCAGCAGTTTATCAGGAAGCCAATACGAGCAGTACTTC
TRBJ2-1 | TRBV2 | few | TRBD1 | CASSVDRGNEQFF | TGTGCCAGCAGTGTCGACAGGGGGAATGAGCAGTTCTTC
TRBJ2-5 | TRBV2 | NA | NA | CASRGNPAGRAAQETQYF | TGTGCCAGCAGGGGTAATCCGGCCGGCAGGGCTGCCCAAGAGACCCAGTACTTC
TRBJ1-5 | TRBV6-1 | NA | TRBD1 | CASSEGQGYQPQHF | TGTGCCAGCAGTGAAGGACAGGGGTATCAGCCCCAGCATTTT
TRBJ1-2 | TRBV5-6 | NA | TRBD1 | CASSLGDRADTF | TGTGCCAGCAGCCTCGGGGACAGGGCAGACACCTTC
TRBJ1-2 | TRBV21-1 | NA | NA | CASSKKIARFGANYGYTF | TGTGCCAGCAGCAAAAAGATTGCGAGATTTGGAGCTAACTATGGCTACACCTTC
TRBJ1-1 | TRBV9 | NA | NA | CASSVLPDSGAEAFF | TGTGCCAGCAGCGTACTTCCAGACAGCGGGGCTGAAGCTTTCTTT
TRBJ2-6 | TRBV5-8 | NA | NA | CASREQRLDSGANVLTF | TGTGCCAGCAGGGAACAGAGACTAGACTCTGGGGCCAACGTCCTGACTTTC
TRBJ2-2 | TRBV10-1 | NA | NA | CASSESPGWDTGELFF | TGCGCCAGCAGTGAGTCTCCAGGGTGGGACACCGGGGAGCTGTTTTTT
TRBJ2-3 | TRBV9 | NA | TRBD2 | CGLGGLAGAKNRTQYF | TGTGGCCTGGGGGGACTAGCGGGAGCGAAGAATCGTACGCAGTATTTT
TRBJ2-7 | TRBV7-3 | NA | TRBD2 | CASSLGTSGSYEQYF | TGTGCCAGCAGCCTAGGGACTAGCGGGAGCTACGAGCAGTACTTC
TRBJ2-1 | TRBV27 | NA | NA | CASSLRGSTEQFF | TGTGCCAGCAGCCTCCGGGGGAGTACTGAGCAGTTCTTC
TRBJ2-7 | TRBV6-1 | NA | TRBD2 | CASSGPTSGAYSYEQYF | TGTGCCAGCAGTGGGCCGACTAGCGGAGCCTATTCCTACGAGCAGTACTTC
TRBJ2-7 | TRBV7-9 | few | NA | CASSFSGSSYEQYF | TGTGCCAGCAGCTTCAGCGGAAGCTCCTACGAGCAGTACTTC
TRBJ2-2 | TRBV7-3 | NA | NA | CASSSATATGELFF | TGTGCCAGCAGCTCCGCGACAGCTACCGGGGAGCTGTTTTTT
TRBJ2-7 | TRBV7-6 | few | NA | CASSLGSEGSEQYF | TGTGCCAGCAGCTTAGGGAGTGAGGGTTCCGAGCAGTACTTC
TRBJ1-1 | TRBV5-1 | NA | TRBD1 | CASSGGDRMNTEAFF | TGCGCCAGCAGCGGCGGGGACAGGATGAACACTGAAGCTTTCTTT
TRBJ1-2 | TRBV28 | NA | NA | CASSLNGGYGYTF | TGTGCCAGCAGTTTAAACGGGGGCTATGGCTACACCTTC
TRBJ2-1 | TRBV30 | NA | NA | CAWSVRGQVYNEQFF | TGTGCCTGGAGTGTAAGGGGCCAGGTCTACAATGAGCAGTTCTTC
TRBJ1-4 | TRBV5-1 | NA | NA | CASSFEGPRGATNEKLFF | TGCGCCAGCAGCTTCGAAGGGCCCAGGGGTGCAACTAATGAAAAACTGTTTTTT